One sample yielded the 26 T cell receptor beta chains listed below, sequenced in a study of shared clonotypes between healthy human individuals. Naive CD8 cells lacked CD45RO and underwent positive selection for CCR7, leaving out terminally differentiated effector memory CD45RA+ cells. This table comes from immunoSEQ multiplex PCR, and its TCRdb copy is limited to in-frame clones, with some not included. The sample yields about 680,000 clones, 92% seen once. Specimen: naive CD8+ T cells sorted from blood. The receptor source for this set is a man aged 25 to 45 in good health.

The chain combines TRBV5-8 with TRBJ1-1; 7 bases fit TRBD1. CDR3 length: 15 amino acids. V lost 3 bases, J lost 6 bases, and 11 bases stayed unmatched. Germline V gene lookup returns CDR1 SGHTS and CDR2 YDEGEE. CDR3 protein: CASSWGTDFYPEAFF. The CDR3 DNA follows: TGTGCCAGCAGCTGGGGGACAGACTTTTACCCTGAAGCTTTCTTT.

The V and J genes are TRBV18 and TRBJ1-5, with 10 bases matching TRBD1. V lost 2 bases and J lost 6; bases outside the gene matches: 7. This CDR3 has 16 residues. Germline CDR1 KGHSH, CDR2 LQKENI. The DNA for the CDR3 is TGTGCCAGCTCACCAGAAGGCGGACAGGGGGGTCAGCCCCAGCATTTT. This encodes CASSPEGGQGGQPQHF.

This chain links TRBV19 with TRBJ2-7; unclear D gene. Germline assignment: CDR1 LNHDA and CDR2 SQIVND (reference sequence). This CDR3 is 13 amino acids long. V was trimmed by 1 base and J by 5 bases, leaving 9 bases between them. The CDR3 DNA reads as TGTGCCAGTAGTATAGGTCCGAAAAACGAGCAGTACTTC. This sequence encodes CASSIGPKNEQYF.

The V call is TRBV4-1, the J call TRBJ1-1, with D unclear. V was shortened by 1 base and J by 3 bases, with 9 bases between the two germline ends. The germline V gene has CDR1 MGHRA and CDR2 YSYEKL. There are 14 residues in the CDR3. The CDR3 sequence: CASSQVPGDTEAFF. CDR3 bases: TGCGCCAGCAGCCAAGTCCCCGGGGACACTGAAGCTTTCTTT.

The chain links TRBV6-6 to TRBJ2-5; 7 bases fit TRBD2. Germline CDR1 MNHNY, CDR2 SVGAGI (reference sequence). The junction had 12 bases not matched to a gene; V was cut back by 6 bases and J by 5 bases. This CDR3 spans 15 amino acids. DNA of the CDR3: TGTGCCAGCAGCCCCCCCGGGAGGCTGGGGGAGACCCAGTACTTC. Its translation: CASSPPGRLGETQYF.

The V and J genes are TRBV6-1 and TRBJ2-1; 10 bases line up with TRBD2. Trimming cost V 8 bases and J 9 bases; bases outside gene matches: 10. From germline, CDR1 is MNHNS and CDR2 SASEGT. This CDR3 is 14 amino acids long. This chain's CDR3 is CASRPSGSWGEQFF. The CDR3 DNA is TGTGCCAGCCGGCCTAGCGGGAGTTGGGGTGAGCAGTTCTTC.

The V gene is TRBV19, the J gene TRBJ2-1; 12 nucleotides line up with TRBD2. V gave up 4 bases and J gave up 7 bases; unmatched junction bases: 5. Germline CDR1 LNHDA, CDR2 SQIVND (reference sequence). The CDR3 is 15 residues long. The CDR3 loop is CASSKWLAGGNEQFF. The CDR3 coding sequence is TGTGCCAGTAGTAAGTGGCTAGCGGGAGGGAATGAGCAGTTCTTC.

This clone has just one count. J is TRBJ2-4 and V is TRBV18, with TRBD1 matching over 12 bases. Looked up from germline, CDR1 is KGHSH and CDR2 is LQKENI. The CDR3 loop spans 17 amino acids. V lost 4 bases, J lost 2 bases, and 6 bases stayed unmatched. CDR3 sequence reads: CASSRGQGAWTKNIQYF. The CDR3 DNA is TGTGCCAGCTCACGGGGACAGGGGGCTTGGACCAAAAACATTCAGTACTTC.

The chain couples TRBV27 to TRBJ2-5; 11 bases map to TRBD2. V dropped 6 bases and J dropped 5; count of bases not matched to a gene: 5. The CDR3 has 14 amino acids. The germline gives CDR1 MNHEY, CDR2 SMNVEV (reference sequence). As DNA, the CDR3 is TGTGCCAGCAGACTAGCGGGAGTTTTGGAGACCCAGTACTTC. Its protein is CASRLAGVLETQYF.

The chain links TRBV6-6 to TRBJ1-1, with D unclear. In germline, CDR1 is MNHNY, CDR2 SVGAGI (reference sequence). The V end was cut by 5 bases, the J end by 7 bases, with 17 bases between. The CDR3 totals 14 residues. In DNA form, the CDR3 reads TGTGCCAGCAGTGATCTTCCAGGAGCAATTGAAGCTTTCTTT. This encodes CASSDLPGAIEAFF.

This chain uses TRBV6-5 with TRBJ1-1, with D possibly matching TRBD1 (5 bases). There are 12 residues in the CDR3. V lost 5 bases and J 6 bases, leaving 10 bases between the germline ends. Germline CDR1 reads MNHEY; CDR2 reads SVGAGI. Written as DNA, the CDR3 is TGTGCCAGCAGTCCTGGGGCCTCTGAAGCTTTCTTT. This gives the protein CASSPGASEAFF.

CDR3 in amino acids: CASSSQGTGGEKLFF. CDR3 nucleotide sequence: TGTGCCAGCAGCTCCCAAGGGACAGGGGGTGAAAAACTGTTTTTT. The chain joins TRBV5-4 to TRBJ1-4; 11 bases are shared with TRBD1. J gave up 7 bases and V 3 bases, and 5 bases lay outside the gene matches. From germline, CDR1 is SGHNT and CDR2 YYREEE (reference sequence). This CDR3 contains 15 residues.

CDR3 amino acids: CATNAPGTAYEQYF. The CDR3 DNA reads as TGTGCCACCAACGCCCCCGGGACAGCCTACGAGCAGTACTTC. The V and J genes are TRBV28 and TRBJ2-7; 7 bases fit TRBD1. From germline, CDR1 is MDHEN and CDR2 SYDVKM. After removal of 10 bases from V and 2 bases from J, the junction contained 11 bases not matched to a gene. The CDR3 is 14 residues long.

The CDR3 spells CASSLDMYYEQYF. The CDR3 DNA is TGTGCCAGCAGCTTAGATATGTACTACGAGCAGTACTTC. The gene calls are TRBV11-2 and TRBJ2-7; no firm D call. The V gene lost 0 bases and the J gene lost 3 bases, with 6 bases spanning the gap. The CDR3 runs to 13 residues. Germline CDR1 reads SGHAT; CDR2 reads FQNNGV.

The chain combines TRBV7-9 with TRBJ2-5; 12 nucleotides line up with TRBD1. The CDR3 length is 16 residues. Germline CDR1 SEHNR, CDR2 FQNEAQ (reference sequence). The trim removed 2 bases at V and 5 bases at J, leaving 6 bases unmatched. CDR3: CASSLSRDRGPETQYF. The CDR3 DNA is TGTGCCAGCAGCTTAAGCCGGGACAGGGGGCCGGAGACCCAGTACTTC.

The chain is built from TRBV5-1 and TRBJ1-1; D uncertain. The CDR3 loop spans 14 amino acids. Deletions cut 2 bases from V and 2 bases from J, with 10 bases between. Germline V gene sequence: CDR1 SGHRS, CDR2 YFSETQ. The chain's CDR3 is CASSFEGLNTEAFF. The CDR3 nucleotides are TGCGCCAGCAGCTTTGAGGGATTAAACACTGAAGCTTTCTTT.

The chain employs TRBV28 and TRBJ2-1; D unresolved. This CDR3 comprises 17 residues. Germline CDR1 is MDHEN and CDR2 is SYDVKM. With 2 bases removed from V and 3 bases from J, the gap between germline ends came to 17 bases. For the CDR3, the DNA is TGTGCCAGCAGTTTAAGTTTGCGGCGGCACGGCTACAATGAGCAGTTCTTC. This encodes CASSLSLRRHGYNEQFF. Full variable domain (outside the CDR3, taken from reference TRBV28 and TRBJ2-1): DVKVTQSSRYLVKRTGEKVFLECVQDMDHENMFWYRQDPGLGLRLIYFSYDVKMKEKGDIPEGYSVSREKKERFSLILESASTNQTSMYLCASSLSLRRHGYNEQFFGPGTRLTVL.

The CDR3 reads CASSSPATEAFF. DNA for the CDR3: TGTGCCAGCAGCTCACCAGCCACTGAAGCTTTCTTT. The V call is TRBV7-8, the J call TRBJ1-1; unclear D gene. Trimming stripped 4 bases from V and 4 bases from J, with 7 bases between. In germline, CDR1 is SGHVS, CDR2 FQNEAQ. The CDR3 covers 12 residues.

Worth noting for this clone: This sample includes further DNA sequences coding for the same CDR3. The chain joins TRBV27 to TRBJ2-2, with 7 bases that match TRBD1. Germline CDR1 is MNHEY and CDR2 is SMNVEV (reference sequence). J lost 1 base, V lost 6 bases, and 2 bases had no gene match. The CDR3 totals 14 residues. In DNA, the CDR3 is TGTGCCAGCAGCCCAGGGGGGAACACCGGGGAGCTGTTTTTT. It specifies CASSPGGNTGELFF.

In this sample, this clone turned up once. This chain joins TRBV10-3 and TRBJ2-3, with 9 bases that match TRBD1. This CDR3 is built from 16 residues. Trimming removed 6 bases from V and 2 bases from J; junction bases left unmatched: 9. CDR1 is ENHRY and CDR2 is SYGVKD in the germline V gene. Here the CDR3 DNA reads TGTGCCATCAGAACAACAGGGGGCCGGGACACAGATACGCAGTATTTT. It codes for CAIRTTGGRDTDTQYF.

The chain is built from TRBV19 and TRBJ1-2; the match to TRBD1 covers 11 bases. CDR1 and CDR2 (germline): LNHDA, SQIVND (reference sequence). The V and J ends lost 5 bases and 5 bases, in that order; junction bases with no gene match: 10. The CDR3 has 16 residues. The CDR3 loop is CASSASAGTGGYGYTF. CDR3 DNA: TGTGCCAGTAGTGCGAGCGCCGGGACAGGGGGTTATGGCTACACCTTC.

The rearrangement links TRBV27 to TRBJ1-5; D ambiguous. This CDR3 has 14 amino acids. In germline, CDR1 is MNHEY, CDR2 SMNVEV (reference sequence). The V gene lost 8 bases and the J gene lost 0 bases, with 11 bases spanning the gap. CDR3 sequence (DNA): TGTGCCAGCCGTCTGACACATAGCAATCAGCCCCAGCATTTT. Translated: CASRLTHSNQPQHF.

The chain recombines TRBV10-3 with TRBJ2-7; the D gene is possibly TRBD1 (6 bases). CDR1 ENHRY and CDR2 SYGVKD come from the germline V gene. Trimming left V 7 bases short and J 2 bases short, with 12 bases between. CDR3 size: 13 residues. The CDR3 coding sequence is TGTGCCATCAAAGAGGGGGAGACCTACGAGCAGTACTTC. It is translated as CAIKEGETYEQYF.

The gene calls are TRBV25-1 and TRBJ2-7, with D maybe TRBD2 (5 bases). V gave up 1 base and J gave up 4 bases, with 11 bases separating them. Germline assignment: CDR1 MGHDK and CDR2 SYGVNS. This CDR3 has 14 residues. This chain's CDR3 is CASSESSGYYEQYF. The CDR3 bases are TGTGCCAGCAGTGAATCGAGCGGATATTACGAGCAGTACTTC.

The V gene is TRBV25-1, the J gene TRBJ2-1; no clear D. This CDR3 contains 14 residues. V was cut by 1 base and J by 3 bases, with 7 bases left in between. The germline gives CDR1 MGHDK, CDR2 SYGVNS. DNA of the CDR3: TGTGCCAGCAGTGAATCTAATCTCTACAATGAGCAGTTCTTC. Translating it yields CASSESNLYNEQFF.

The V and J genes are TRBV2 and TRBJ2-1; tentatively, D is TRBD2 (5 bases). The length of the CDR3 is 20 residues. Germline CDR1 SNHLY, CDR2 FYNNEI. V was trimmed by 4 bases and J by 0 bases, leaving 25 bases between them. Here the CDR3 DNA reads TGTGCCAGCAGTGGGATGGAGAGACTAAGGTCGTCAGTCTCCTACAATGAGCAGTTCTTC. It specifies CASSGMERLRSSVSYNEQFF.